Listed below are T cell receptor beta chains from one sample, sequenced in a study of T-cell memory formation after mild COVID-19. TCRdb processed the 5' RACE reads anew with MiXCR; each CDR3 protein has one entry. The data contain just over 400,000 distinct CDR3 sequences, roughly a quarter of them singletons. The sample comprised PBMCs or a T cell subset sorted from them (not recorded which). The receptors come from an adult woman who had mild COVID-19 (a few samples of this study predate the infection). Cell type and time point are not known. Each CDR3 is given with its conserved first and last residue. A D gene is named only where the DNA matches it firmly. Size values are once, few and many counts, or a class for expanded clones, and some rows have none.

D,size,J,V,CDR3,DNA
.,.,TRBJ2-7,TRBV4-1,CASSQAGVPYEQYF,TGCGCCAGCAGCCAAGCGGGGGTTCCCTACGAGCAGTACTTC
.,.,TRBJ1-1,TRBV30,CAWSVNTEAFF,TGTGCCTGGAGTGTAAACACTGAAGCTTTCTTT
.,.,TRBJ1-6,TRBV19,CASSKDSPLHF,TGTGCCAGTAGTAAGGATTCACCCCTCCACTTT
.,many,TRBJ2-1,TRBV29-1,CSVEDLSGRMNEQFF,TGCAGCGTTGAAGATCTGTCAGGGAGGATGAATGAGCAGTTCTTC
.,few,TRBJ1-2,TRBV12-3/TRBV12-4,CASSSSTSLGGYTF,TGTGCCAGCAGTTCGAGCACCTCCTTGGGGGGCTACACCTTC
.,.,TRBJ2-3,TRBV6-1,CASARALIGADTQYF,TGTGCCAGTGCTAGGGCACTAATTGGGGCAGATACGCAGTATTTT
.,.,TRBJ2-5,TRBV10-3,CAISFQETQYF,TGTGCCATCAGTTTCCAAGAGACCCAGTACTTC
TRBD1,.,TRBJ1-5,TRBV27,CASSSGQGVQPQHF,TGTGCCAGCAGCTCAGGACAGGGTGTTCAGCCCCAGCATTTT
.,few,TRBJ1-6,TRBV9,CASSVRGSGNSPLHF,TGTGCCAGCAGCGTACGAGGCTCCGGTAATTCACCCCTCCACTTT
TRBD2,many,TRBJ2-7,TRBV20-1,CSAKTLRGRLSEQYF,TGCAGTGCTAAGACCCTGCGCGGGAGGTTAAGCGAGCAGTACTTC
TRBD1,few,TRBJ1-2,TRBV6-1,CASSLLRDSGYYGYTF,TGTGCCAGCAGCCTCCTCCGGGACAGCGGATATTATGGCTACACCTTC
.,.,TRBJ1-1,TRBV7-9,CASNLREAFF,TGTGCCAGCAACTTACGAGAAGCTTTCTTT
TRBD1,.,TRBJ2-1,TRBV7-8,CASSPTGGGYNEQFF,TGTGCCAGCAGCCCTACAGGGGGAGGCTACAATGAGCAGTTCTTC
.,.,TRBJ1-3,TRBV2,CASSEGVDPGNTIYF,TGTGCCAGCAGCGAGGGGGTGGACCCTGGAAACACCATATATTTT
.,few,TRBJ2-7,TRBV5-1,CASSLAFTQSGEQYF,TGCGCCAGCAGCTTGGCCTTCACCCAAAGTGGCGAGCAGTACTTC
.,.,TRBJ2-7,TRBV20-1,CSVSSYEQYF,TGCAGTGTCTCTAGCTACGAGCAGTACTTC
TRBD1,few,TRBJ2-7,TRBV11-3,CASSAPYPGQGFFYEQYF,TGTGCCAGCAGCGCGCCGTATCCCGGACAGGGATTTTTCTACGAGCAGTACTTC
.,.,TRBJ2-1,TRBV5-3,CARSFSGAYNEQFF,TGTGCCAGAAGCTTTTCGGGAGCCTACAATGAGCAGTTCTTC
.,.,TRBJ2-5,TRBV7-9,CASSSALRRETQYF,TGTGCCAGCAGCTCGGCCCTCAGGAGGGAGACCCAGTACTTC
.,.,TRBJ2-7,TRBV6-2/TRBV6-3,CASSSSAAGVLYEQYF,.
.,.,TRBJ2-6,TRBV6-2/TRBV6-3,CASSYPDTVSGANVLTF,TGTGCCAGCAGTTACCCAGACACGGTCTCTGGGGCCAACGTCCTGACTTTC
TRBD1,.,TRBJ2-3,TRBV7-9,CASSSLTGTDTQYF,TGTGCCAGCAGCTCCCTGACAGGGACAGATACGCAGTATTTT
.,few,TRBJ1-2,TRBV29-1,CSVYPPGYTF,TGCAGCGTTTATCCTCCAGGCTACACCTTC
.,once,TRBJ2-2,TRBV30,CAVTSTGDAGELFF,TGTGCCGTGACCTCGACTGGGGACGCCGGGGAGCTGTTTTTT
.,many,TRBJ1-2,TRBV18,CASSPTGLALGGYTF,TGTGCCAGCTCACCCACGGGACTGGCCCTAGGAGGCTACACCTTC
TRBD1,few,TRBJ1-2,TRBV29-1,CSVLGTGGNYGYTF,TGCAGCGTCCTCGGGACAGGAGGCAACTATGGCTACACCTTC
.,.,TRBJ2-7,TRBV5-1,CASTPEGRYEQYF,TGCGCCAGCACCCCAGAAGGGCGTTACGAGCAGTACTTC
TRBD2,few,TRBJ2-3,TRBV20-1,CSARDREGVPDTQYF,TGCAGTGCTAGAGATAGGGAGGGAGTTCCAGATACGCAGTATTTT
.,few,TRBJ1-1,TRBV27,CASLPYTGSNTEAFF,TGTGCCAGCCTACCCTATACAGGATCGAACACTGAAGCTTTCTTT
TRBD1,few,TRBJ1-1,TRBV7-3,CASSQQGALNTEAFF,TGTGCCAGCAGTCAACAGGGGGCCCTGAACACTGAAGCTTTCTTT
.,few,TRBJ2-1,TRBV30,CAWKSWRERYNEQFF,TGTGCCTGGAAGAGTTGGAGGGAGCGCTACAATGAGCAGTTCTTC
.,.,TRBJ1-2,TRBV5-5,CASRDGGSGGYTF,TGTGCCAGCAGAGATGGGGGGTCTGGTGGCTACACCTTC
.,few,TRBJ2-3,TRBV24-1,CATSDRLGISTDTQYF,TGTGCCACCAGTGATCGCTTAGGGATAAGCACAGATACGCAGTATTTT
.,many,TRBJ2-7,TRBV12-1,CASSCLGGRPYEQYF,TGTGCCAGCAGCTGCCTAGGGGGCCGACCCTACGAGCAGTACTTC
TRBD2,.,TRBJ2-2,TRBV12-3/TRBV12-4,CASSPNLGLADTNTGELFF,TGTGCCAGCAGTCCCAACCTCGGACTAGCGGACACTAACACCGGGGAGCTGTTTTTT
.,.,TRBJ2-1,TRBV10-3,CAISDPGLRNEQFF,TGTGCCATCAGCGATCCGGGACTCCGAAATGAGCAGTTCTTC
.,many,TRBJ2-5,TRBV11-2,CASSLASGKETQYF,TGTGCCAGCAGCTTAGCGTCAGGGAAAGAGACCCAGTACTTC
.,.,TRBJ2-3,TRBV20-1,CSAPGDTQYF,TGCAGCGCACCAGGGGATACGCAGTATTTT
.,.,TRBJ1-1,TRBV4-3,CASSQVLGGAEAFF,TGCGCCAGCAGCCAAGTGCTGGGGGGAGCTGAAGCTTTCTTT
.,.,TRBJ1-1,TRBV6-6,CASRRDTTNTEAFF,TGTGCCAGCAGACGGGACACGACTAACACTGAAGCTTTCTTT
.,.,TRBJ2-1,TRBV29-1,CVGWTAWNEQFF,TGCGTCGGGTGGACCGCGTGGAATGAGCAGTTCTTC
.,.,TRBJ2-1,TRBV27,CASSPGTGWNEQFF,TGTGCCAGCAGCCCAGGAACAGGGTGGAATGAGCAGTTCTTC
.,.,TRBJ1-5,TRBV12-3/TRBV12-4,CASSLAGGRRQPQHF,TGTGCCAGCAGTTTAGCCGGGGGCAGGAGACAGCCCCAGCATTTT
.,.,TRBJ2-3,TRBV6-6,CACTKYPGDSTDTQYF,TGTGCCTGCACCAAGTACCCGGGCGACAGCACAGATACGCAGTATTTT
.,many,TRBJ1-1,TRBV7-9,CASSLVEGRTEAFF,TGTGCCAGCAGCTTAGTCGAGGGTCGCACTGAAGCTTTCTTT
.,.,TRBJ1-5,TRBV12-3/TRBV12-4,CASSRGLYSNQPQHF,TGTGCCAGCAGTCGCGGATTATATAGCAATCAGCCCCAGCATTTT